The clone carrying this T cell receptor (beta chain) was counted a few times. Its antigen is currently unknown. Investigators amplified TCR beta CDR3 regions from RNA transcripts. After a first-round RT-PCR with HTBI primers, a second-round multiplex PCR was run. TCRdb itself ran the multiplex PCR reads through MiXCR, one entry per CDR3 protein. In the table there are a few hundred thousand distinct CDR3 sequences, about 18% of which are singletons. This entry belongs to a study of Graves' ophthalmopathy and Graves' hyperthyroidism. V lost 2 bases to trimming and J lost 5 bases, with 5 bases between them. This CDR3 has 12 residues. Germline V CDR1 and CDR2: KGHDR, SFDVKD. Study-level results: Progression of ophthalmopathy was predicted by the model with 70% to 71% sensitivity and roughly 78% specificity. Separation of ophthalmopathy from stable hyperthyroidism was achieved by a 13-signature model, at approximately 88% sensitivity and just over 80% specificity.

The authors diagnosed from clinical symptoms, serum thyroxine, TRAb, thyroid ultrasound and orbital computed tomography. The TCR comes from a young woman with Graves' ophthalmopathy. The sample consisted of peripheral blood. The chain employs TRBV24-1 and TRBJ2-5, with D perhaps matching TRBD1 or TRBD2 (5 bases each). CDR3 protein: CATSDWGETQYF. CDR3 bases: TGTGCCACCAGTGATTGGGGGGAGACCCAGTACTTC.